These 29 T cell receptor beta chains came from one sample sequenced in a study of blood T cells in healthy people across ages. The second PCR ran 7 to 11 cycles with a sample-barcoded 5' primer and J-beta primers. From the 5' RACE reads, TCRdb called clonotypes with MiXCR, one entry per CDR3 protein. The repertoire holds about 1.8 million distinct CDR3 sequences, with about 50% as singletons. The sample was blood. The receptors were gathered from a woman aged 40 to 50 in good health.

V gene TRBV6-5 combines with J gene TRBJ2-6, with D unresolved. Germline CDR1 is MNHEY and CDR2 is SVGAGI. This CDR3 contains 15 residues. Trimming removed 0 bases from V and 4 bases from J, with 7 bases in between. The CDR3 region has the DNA TGTGCCAGCAGTTACTCCAGGTGGGGGGCCAACGTCCTGACTTTC. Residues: CASSYSRWGANVLTF.

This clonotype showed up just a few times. Written as DNA, the CDR3 is TGTGCCAGCAGCGGACGGAAAAGCACAGATACGCAGTATTTT. Its protein product is CASSGRKSTDTQYF. The genes are TRBV27 and TRBJ2-3; D ambiguous. This CDR3 spans 14 amino acids. Germline CDR1 and CDR2: MNHEY and SMNVEV (reference sequence). Trimming cost V 6 bases and J 0 bases, with 10 bases left between them.

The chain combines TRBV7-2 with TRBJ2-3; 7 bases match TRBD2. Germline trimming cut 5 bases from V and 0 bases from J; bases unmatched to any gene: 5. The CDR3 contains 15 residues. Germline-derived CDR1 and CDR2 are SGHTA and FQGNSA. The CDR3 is CASSTLAASTDTQYF. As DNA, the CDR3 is TGTGCCAGCAGCACTCTAGCGGCTAGCACAGATACGCAGTATTTT.

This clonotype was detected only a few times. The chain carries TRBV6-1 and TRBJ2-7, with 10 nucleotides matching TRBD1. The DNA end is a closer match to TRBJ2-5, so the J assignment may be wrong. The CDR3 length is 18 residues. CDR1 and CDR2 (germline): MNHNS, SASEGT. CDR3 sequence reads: CASSNRDRGHTPDSTQYF. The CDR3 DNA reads TGTGCCAGCAGCAACCGGGACAGGGGCCACACCCCAGATTCGACCCAGTACTTC.

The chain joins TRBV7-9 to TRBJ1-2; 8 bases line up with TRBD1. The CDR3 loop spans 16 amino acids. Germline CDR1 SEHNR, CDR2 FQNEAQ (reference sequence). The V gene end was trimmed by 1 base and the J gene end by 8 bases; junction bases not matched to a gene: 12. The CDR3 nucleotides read TGTGCCAGCAGCTTAGGAGACAGGGGCCCCCCGGGGGGCTACACCTTC. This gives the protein CASSLGDRGPPGGYTF.

The CDR3 is CSASPRATGEQYF. The CDR3 coding sequence is TGCAGTGCTAGCCCAAGGGCGACGGGGGAGCAGTACTTC. The chain uses TRBV20-1 and TRBJ2-5; TRBD2 might be the D (6 bases). The CDR3 is made up of 13 amino acids. V lost 3 bases to trimming and J lost 11 bases, with 19 bases between them. From germline, CDR1 is DFQATT and CDR2 SNEGSKA (reference sequence).

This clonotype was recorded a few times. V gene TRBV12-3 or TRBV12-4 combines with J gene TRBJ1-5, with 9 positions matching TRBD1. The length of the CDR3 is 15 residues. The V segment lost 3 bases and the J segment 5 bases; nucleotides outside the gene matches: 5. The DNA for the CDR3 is TGTGCCAGCAGTTTTCGGGGACAGGGCGATCAGCCCCAGCATTTT. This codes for CASSFRGQGDQPQHF.

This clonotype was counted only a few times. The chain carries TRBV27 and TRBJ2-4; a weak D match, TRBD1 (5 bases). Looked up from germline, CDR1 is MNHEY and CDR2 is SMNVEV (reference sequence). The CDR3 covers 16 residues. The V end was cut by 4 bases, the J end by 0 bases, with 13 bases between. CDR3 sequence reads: CASSSTDTVAKNIQYF. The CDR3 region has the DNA TGTGCCAGCAGTTCTACGGACACTGTAGCCAAAAACATTCAGTACTTC.

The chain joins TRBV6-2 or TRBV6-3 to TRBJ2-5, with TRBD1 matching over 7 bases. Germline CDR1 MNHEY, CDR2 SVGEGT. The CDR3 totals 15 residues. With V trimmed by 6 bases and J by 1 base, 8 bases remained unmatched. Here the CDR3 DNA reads TGTGCCAGCAGACCCATGGACAGGATCCAAGAGACCCAGTACTTC. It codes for CASRPMDRIQETQYF.

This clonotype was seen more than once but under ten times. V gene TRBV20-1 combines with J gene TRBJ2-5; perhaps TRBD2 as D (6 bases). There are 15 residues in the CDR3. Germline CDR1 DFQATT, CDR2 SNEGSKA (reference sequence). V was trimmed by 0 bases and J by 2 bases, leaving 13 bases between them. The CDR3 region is CSARDLASVQETQYF. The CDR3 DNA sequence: TGCAGTGCTAGAGATCTGGCTAGCGTACAAGAGACCCAGTACTTC.

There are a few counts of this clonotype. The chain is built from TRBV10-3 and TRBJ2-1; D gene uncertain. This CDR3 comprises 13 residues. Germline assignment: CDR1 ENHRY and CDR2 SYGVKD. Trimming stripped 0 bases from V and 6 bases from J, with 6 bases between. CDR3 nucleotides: TGTGCCATCAGTGAGTCGATAGGCAATGAGCAGTTCTTC. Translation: CAISESIGNEQFF.

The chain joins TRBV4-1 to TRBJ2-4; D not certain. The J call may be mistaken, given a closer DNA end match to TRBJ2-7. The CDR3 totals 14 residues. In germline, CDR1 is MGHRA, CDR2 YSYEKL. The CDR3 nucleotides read TGCGCCAGCAGCCAAGATAAATTTCTTTACGAGCAGTACTTC. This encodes CASSQDKFLYEQYF.

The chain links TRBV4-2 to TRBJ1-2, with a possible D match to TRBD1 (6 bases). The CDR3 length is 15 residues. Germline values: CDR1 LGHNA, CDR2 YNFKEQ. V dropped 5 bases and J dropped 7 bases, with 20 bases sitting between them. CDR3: CASSFNRDLSIGYTF. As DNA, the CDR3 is TGTGCCAGCAGCTTCAACAGGGATCTATCTATTGGCTACACCTTC.

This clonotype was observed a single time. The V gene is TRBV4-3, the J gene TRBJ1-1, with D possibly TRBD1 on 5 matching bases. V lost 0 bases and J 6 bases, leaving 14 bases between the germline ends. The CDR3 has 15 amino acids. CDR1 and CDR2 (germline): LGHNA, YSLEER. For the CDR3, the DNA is TGCGCCAGCAGCCAAGAGGCACCGGGGGTGTCTGAAGCTTTCTTT. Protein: CASSQEAPGVSEAFF.

DNA of the CDR3: TGCAGTGCCATTCCGACTAGCGGGTGGGGCACAGATACGCAGTATTTT. The encoded protein is CSAIPTSGWGTDTQYF. The chain is built from TRBV20-1 and TRBJ2-3; 10 nucleotides line up with TRBD2. V lost 6 bases to trimming and J lost 1 base; unmatched junction nucleotides: 10. The CDR3 is 16 residues long. The germline V gene encodes CDR1 DFQATT and CDR2 SNEGSKA (reference sequence).

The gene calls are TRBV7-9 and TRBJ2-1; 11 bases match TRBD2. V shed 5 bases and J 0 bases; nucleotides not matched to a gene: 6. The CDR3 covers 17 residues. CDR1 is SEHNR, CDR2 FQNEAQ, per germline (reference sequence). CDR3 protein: CASSPSGGQSSYNEQFF. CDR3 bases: TGTGCCAGCAGCCCTAGCGGGGGGCAGAGCTCCTACAATGAGCAGTTCTTC.

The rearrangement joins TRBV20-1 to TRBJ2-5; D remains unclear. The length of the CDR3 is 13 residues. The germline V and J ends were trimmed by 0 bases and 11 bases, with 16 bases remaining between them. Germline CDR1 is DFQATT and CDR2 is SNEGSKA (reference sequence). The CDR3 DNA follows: TGCAGTGCTAGAGATATGGTCCGTAATGAGCAGTACTTC. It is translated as CSARDMVRNEQYF.

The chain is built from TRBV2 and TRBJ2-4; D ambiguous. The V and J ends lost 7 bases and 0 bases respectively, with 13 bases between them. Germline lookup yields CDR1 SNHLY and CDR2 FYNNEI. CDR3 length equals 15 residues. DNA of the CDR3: TGTGCCAGCACCCTTCACGAACTAGCCAAAAACATTCAGTACTTC. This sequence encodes CASTLHELAKNIQYF.

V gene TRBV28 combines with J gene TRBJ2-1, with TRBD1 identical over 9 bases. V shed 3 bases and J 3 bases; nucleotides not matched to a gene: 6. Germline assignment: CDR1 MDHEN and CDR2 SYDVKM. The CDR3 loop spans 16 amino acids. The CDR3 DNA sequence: TGTGCCAGCAGTTTTACCGGGACAGGGTACTACAATGAGCAGTTCTTC. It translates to CASSFTGTGYYNEQFF.

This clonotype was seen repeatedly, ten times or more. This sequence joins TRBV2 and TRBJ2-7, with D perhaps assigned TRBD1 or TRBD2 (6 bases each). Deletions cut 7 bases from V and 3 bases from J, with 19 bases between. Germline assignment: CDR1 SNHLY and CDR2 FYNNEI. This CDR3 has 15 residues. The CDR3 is CASIKGWGAVYEQYF. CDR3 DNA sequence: TGTGCCAGCATCAAAGGGTGGGGGGCGGTCTACGAGCAGTACTTC.

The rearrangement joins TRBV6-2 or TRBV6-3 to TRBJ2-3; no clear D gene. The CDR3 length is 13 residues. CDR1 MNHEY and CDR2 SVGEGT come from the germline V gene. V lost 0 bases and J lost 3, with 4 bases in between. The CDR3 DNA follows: TGTGCCAGCAGTTACTCGGCGACAGATACGCAGTATTTT. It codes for CASSYSATDTQYF.

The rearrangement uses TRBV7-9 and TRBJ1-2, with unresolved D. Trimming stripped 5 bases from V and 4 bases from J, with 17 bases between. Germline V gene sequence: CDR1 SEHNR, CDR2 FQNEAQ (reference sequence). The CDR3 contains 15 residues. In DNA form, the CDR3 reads TGTGCCAGCAGCCCACGGGGTGGGCAGCTCTATGGCTACACCTTC. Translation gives CASSPRGGQLYGYTF. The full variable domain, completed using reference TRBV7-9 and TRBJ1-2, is DTGVSQNPRHKITKRGQNVTFRCDPISEHNRLYWYRQTLGQGPEFLTYFQNEAQLEKSRLLSDRFSAERPKGSFSTLEIQRTEQGDSAMYLCASSPRGGQLYGYTFGSGTRLTVV.

The CDR3 protein is CASSQRLAGEQYF. In DNA form, the CDR3 reads TGCGCCAGCAGCCAACGACTAGCGGGCGAGCAGTACTTC. The rearrangement links TRBV4-1 to TRBJ2-7, with TRBD2 matching over 10 bases. Trimming at V came to 2 bases and at J to 6 bases, leaving 1 base not matched to a gene. The germline V gene encodes CDR1 MGHRA and CDR2 YSYEKL. CDR3 length: 13 residues.

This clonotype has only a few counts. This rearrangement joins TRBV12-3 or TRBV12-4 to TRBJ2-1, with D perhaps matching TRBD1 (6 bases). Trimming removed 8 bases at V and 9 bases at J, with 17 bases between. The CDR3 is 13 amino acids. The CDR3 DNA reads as TGTGCCAGCGGGTTGGCTTTAGGGGGTGAGCAGTTCTTC. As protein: CASGLALGGEQFF.

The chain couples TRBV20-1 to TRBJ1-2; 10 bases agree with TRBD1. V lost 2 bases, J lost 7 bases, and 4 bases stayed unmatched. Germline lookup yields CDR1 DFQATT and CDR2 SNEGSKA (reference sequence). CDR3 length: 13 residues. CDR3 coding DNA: TGCAGTGCTAGACTACGGACAGGGGGTGGCTACACCTTC. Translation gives CSARLRTGGGYTF.

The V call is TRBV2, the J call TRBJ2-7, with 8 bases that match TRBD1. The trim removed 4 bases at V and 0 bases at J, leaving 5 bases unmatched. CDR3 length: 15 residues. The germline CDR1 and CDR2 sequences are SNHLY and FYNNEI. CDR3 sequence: CASSGNRGFSYEQYF. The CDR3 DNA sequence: TGTGCCAGCAGTGGTAACAGGGGGTTCTCCTACGAGCAGTACTTC. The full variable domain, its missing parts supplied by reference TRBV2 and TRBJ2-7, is EPEVTQTPSHQVTQMGQEVILRCVPISNHLYFYWYRQILGQKVEFLVSFYNNEISEKSEIFDDQFSVERPDGSNFTLKIRSTKLEDSAMYFCASSGNRGFSYEQYFGPGTRLTVT.

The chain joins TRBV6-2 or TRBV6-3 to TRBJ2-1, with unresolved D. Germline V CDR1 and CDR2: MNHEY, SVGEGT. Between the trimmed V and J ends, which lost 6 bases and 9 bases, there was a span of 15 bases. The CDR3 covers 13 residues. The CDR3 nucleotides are TGTGCCAGCAGCCAAGGGTGGGGAACTGAGCAGTTCTTC. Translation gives CASSQGWGTEQFF.

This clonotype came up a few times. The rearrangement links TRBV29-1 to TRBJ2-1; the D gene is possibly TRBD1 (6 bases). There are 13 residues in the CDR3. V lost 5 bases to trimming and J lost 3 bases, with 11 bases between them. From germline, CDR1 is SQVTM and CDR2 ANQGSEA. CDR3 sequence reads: CSVPRTDYNEQFF. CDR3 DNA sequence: TGCAGCGTTCCTCGGACAGACTACAATGAGCAGTTCTTC.

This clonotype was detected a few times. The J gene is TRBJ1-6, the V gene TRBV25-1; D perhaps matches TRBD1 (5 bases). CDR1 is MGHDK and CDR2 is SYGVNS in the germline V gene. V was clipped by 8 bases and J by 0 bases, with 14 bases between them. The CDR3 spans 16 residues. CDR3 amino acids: CASSRQTSSYNSPLHF. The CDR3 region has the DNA TGTGCCAGCTCCCGACAGACTAGCTCCTATAATTCACCCCTCCACTTT.